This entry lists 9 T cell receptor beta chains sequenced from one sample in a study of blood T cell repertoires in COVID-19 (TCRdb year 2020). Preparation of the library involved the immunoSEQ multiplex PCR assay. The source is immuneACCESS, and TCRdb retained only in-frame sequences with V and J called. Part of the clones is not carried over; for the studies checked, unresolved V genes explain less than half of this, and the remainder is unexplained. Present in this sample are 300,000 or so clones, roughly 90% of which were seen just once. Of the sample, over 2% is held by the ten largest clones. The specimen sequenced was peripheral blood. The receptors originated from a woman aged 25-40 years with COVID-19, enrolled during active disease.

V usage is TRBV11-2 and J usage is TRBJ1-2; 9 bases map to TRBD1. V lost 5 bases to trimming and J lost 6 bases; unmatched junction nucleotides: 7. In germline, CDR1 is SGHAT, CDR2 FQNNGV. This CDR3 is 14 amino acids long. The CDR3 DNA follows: TGTGCCAGCAGCCCCGGGACAGGGAGGCATGGCTACACCTTC. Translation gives CASSPGTGRHGYTF.

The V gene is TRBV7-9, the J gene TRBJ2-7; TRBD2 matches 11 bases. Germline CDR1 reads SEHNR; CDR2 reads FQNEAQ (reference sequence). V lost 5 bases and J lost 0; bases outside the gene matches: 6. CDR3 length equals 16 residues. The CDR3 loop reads CASSPRLAGFSYEQYF. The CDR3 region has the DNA TGTGCCAGCAGCCCACGACTAGCGGGGTTCTCCTACGAGCAGTACTTC.

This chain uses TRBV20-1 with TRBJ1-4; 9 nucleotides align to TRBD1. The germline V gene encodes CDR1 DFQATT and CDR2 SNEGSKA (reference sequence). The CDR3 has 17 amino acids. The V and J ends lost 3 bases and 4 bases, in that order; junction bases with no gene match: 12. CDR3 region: CSASLTGTGSGNEKLFF. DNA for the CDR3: TGCAGTGCTAGTCTTACCGGGACAGGGAGTGGTAATGAAAAACTGTTTTTT.

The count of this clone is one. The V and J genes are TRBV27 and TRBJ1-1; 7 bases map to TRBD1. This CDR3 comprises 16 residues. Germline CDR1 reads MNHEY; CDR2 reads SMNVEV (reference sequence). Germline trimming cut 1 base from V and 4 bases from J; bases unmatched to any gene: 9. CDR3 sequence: CASSLWVDRVGTEAFF. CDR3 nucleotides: TGTGCCAGCAGTTTATGGGTCGACAGGGTAGGCACTGAAGCTTTCTTT.

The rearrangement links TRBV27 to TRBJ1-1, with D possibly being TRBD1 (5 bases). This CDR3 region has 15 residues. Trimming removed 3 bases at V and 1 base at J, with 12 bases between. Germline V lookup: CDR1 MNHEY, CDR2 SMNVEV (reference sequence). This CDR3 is CASSFGIGGNTEAFF. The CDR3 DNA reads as TGTGCCAGCAGTTTCGGGATCGGGGGGAACACTGAAGCTTTCTTT.

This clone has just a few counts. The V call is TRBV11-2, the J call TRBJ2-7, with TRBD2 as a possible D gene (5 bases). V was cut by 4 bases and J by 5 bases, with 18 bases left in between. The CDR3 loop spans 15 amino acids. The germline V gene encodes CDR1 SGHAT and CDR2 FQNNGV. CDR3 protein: CASSSGTTARDEQYF. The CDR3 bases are TGTGCCAGCAGCTCGGGAACGACTGCGAGGGACGAGCAGTACTTC.

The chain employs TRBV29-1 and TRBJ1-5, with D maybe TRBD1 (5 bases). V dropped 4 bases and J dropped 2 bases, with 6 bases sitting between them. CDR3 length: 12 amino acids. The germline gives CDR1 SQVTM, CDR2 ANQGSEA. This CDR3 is CSVGGGNQPQHF. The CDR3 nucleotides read TGCAGCGTTGGGGGGGGCAATCAGCCCCAGCATTTT.

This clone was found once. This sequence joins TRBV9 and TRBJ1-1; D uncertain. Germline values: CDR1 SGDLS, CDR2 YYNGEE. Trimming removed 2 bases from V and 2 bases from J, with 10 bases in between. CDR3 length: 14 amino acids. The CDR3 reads CASSVGRVNTEAFF. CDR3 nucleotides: TGTGCCAGCAGCGTTGGGAGGGTAAACACTGAAGCTTTCTTT.

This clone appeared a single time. Written as DNA, the CDR3 is TGTGCCAGCAGTTTAGGATTTAGACAGGGGTACCAAGAGACCCAGTACTTC. It translates to CASSLGFRQGYQETQYF. The V call is TRBV28, the J call TRBJ2-5, with 8 bases that match TRBD1. This CDR3 has 17 residues. V was clipped by 2 bases and J by 0 bases; unmatched bases: 8. Germline V gene sequence: CDR1 MDHEN, CDR2 SYDVKM. Full variable domain (outside the CDR3, taken from reference TRBV28 and TRBJ2-5): DVKVTQSSRYLVKRTGEKVFLECVQDMDHENMFWYRQDPGLGLRLIYFSYDVKMKEKGDIPEGYSVSREKKERFSLILESASTNQTSMYLCASSLGFRQGYQETQYFGPGTRLLVL.